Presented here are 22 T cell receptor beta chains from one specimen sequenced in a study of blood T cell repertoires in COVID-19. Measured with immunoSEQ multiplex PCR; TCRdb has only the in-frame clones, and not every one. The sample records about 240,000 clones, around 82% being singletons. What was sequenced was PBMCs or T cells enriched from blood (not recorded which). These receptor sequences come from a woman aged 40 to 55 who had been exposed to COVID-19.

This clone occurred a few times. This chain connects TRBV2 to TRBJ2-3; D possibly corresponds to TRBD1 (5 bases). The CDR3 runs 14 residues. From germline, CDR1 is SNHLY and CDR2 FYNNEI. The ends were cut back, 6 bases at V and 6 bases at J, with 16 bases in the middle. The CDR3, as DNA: TGTGCCAGCAGGTGGCAGGGAAGGGGTGATACGCAGTATTTT. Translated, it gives CASRWQGRGDTQYF. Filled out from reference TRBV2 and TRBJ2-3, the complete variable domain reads EPEVTQTPSHQVTQMGQEVILRCVPISNHLYFYWYRQILGQKVEFLVSFYNNEISEKSEIFDDQFSVERPDGSNFTLKIRSTKLEDSAMYFCASRWQGRGDTQYFGPGTRLTVL.

CDR3 DNA sequence: TGTGCCAGCAGTCGGGGACAGGGGTTAGGTGAGACCCAGTACTTC. Translating gives CASSRGQGLGETQYF. The rearrangement links TRBV6-6 to TRBJ2-5; TRBD1 aligns across 10 bases. The CDR3 length is 15 residues. J gave up 5 bases and V 5 bases, and 8 bases lay outside the gene matches. Germline-derived CDR1 and CDR2 are MNHNY and SVGAGI (reference sequence).

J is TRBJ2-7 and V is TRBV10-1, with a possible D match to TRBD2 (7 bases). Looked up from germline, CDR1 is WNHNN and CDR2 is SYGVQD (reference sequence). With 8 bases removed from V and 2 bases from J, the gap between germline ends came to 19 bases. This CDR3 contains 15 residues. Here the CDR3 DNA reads TGCGCCAGCTGCCATGGAGGGGGGGGGCCCTACGAGCAGTACTTC. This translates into CASCHGGGGPYEQYF.

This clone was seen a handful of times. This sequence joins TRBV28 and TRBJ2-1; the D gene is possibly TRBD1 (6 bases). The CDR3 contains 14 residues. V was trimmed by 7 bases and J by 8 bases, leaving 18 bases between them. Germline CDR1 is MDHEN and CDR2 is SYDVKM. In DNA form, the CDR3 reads TGTGCCAGCATCTGGAGGCAGGGGCTCTATGAGCAGTTCTTC. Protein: CASIWRQGLYEQFF.

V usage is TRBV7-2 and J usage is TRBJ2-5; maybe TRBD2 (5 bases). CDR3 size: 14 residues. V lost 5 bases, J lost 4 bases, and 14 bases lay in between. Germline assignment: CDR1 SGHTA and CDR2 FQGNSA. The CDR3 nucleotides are TGTGCCAGCAGCGAATCTACTAGTGTAGAGACCCAGTACTTC. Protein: CASSESTSVETQYF.

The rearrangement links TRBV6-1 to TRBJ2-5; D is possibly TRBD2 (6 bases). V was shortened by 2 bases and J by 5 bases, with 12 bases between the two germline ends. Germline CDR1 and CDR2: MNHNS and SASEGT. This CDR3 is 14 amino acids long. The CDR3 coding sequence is TGTGCCAGCAGTGAATTTGGAGGGGTTGAGACCCAGTACTTC. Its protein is CASSEFGGVETQYF.

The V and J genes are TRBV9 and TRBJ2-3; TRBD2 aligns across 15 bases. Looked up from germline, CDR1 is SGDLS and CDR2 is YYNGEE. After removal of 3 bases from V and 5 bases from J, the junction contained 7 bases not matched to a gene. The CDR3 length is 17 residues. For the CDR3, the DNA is TGTGCCAGCAGCGCATGGACTAGCGGGGGGGCAGGAGATACGCAGTATTTT. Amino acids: CASSAWTSGGAGDTQYF.

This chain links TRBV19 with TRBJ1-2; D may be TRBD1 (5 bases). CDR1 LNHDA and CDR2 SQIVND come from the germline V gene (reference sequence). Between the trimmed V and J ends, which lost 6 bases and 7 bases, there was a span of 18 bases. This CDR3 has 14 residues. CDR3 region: CASRQSEGQGGYTF. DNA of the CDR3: TGTGCCAGTAGACAATCGGAGGGTCAGGGTGGCTACACCTTC.

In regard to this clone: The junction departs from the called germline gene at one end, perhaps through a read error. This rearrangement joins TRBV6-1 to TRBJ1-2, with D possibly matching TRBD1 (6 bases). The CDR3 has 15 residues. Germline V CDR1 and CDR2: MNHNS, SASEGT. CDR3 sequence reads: CASSQALTGSGGYTF. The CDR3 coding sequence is TGTGCCAGCAGTCAAGCACTAACAGGGTCCGGGGGCTACACCTTC.

CDR3: CAIRLLGGDTDTQYF. The CDR3 bases are TGTGCCATCAGACTCCTCGGGGGGGACACAGATACGCAGTATTTT. This sequence joins TRBV10-3 and TRBJ2-3; 8 positions match TRBD2. V was pared by 6 bases and J by 2 bases, with 7 bases of the junction left unmatched. Germline V CDR1 and CDR2: ENHRY, SYGVKD. There are 15 residues in the CDR3.

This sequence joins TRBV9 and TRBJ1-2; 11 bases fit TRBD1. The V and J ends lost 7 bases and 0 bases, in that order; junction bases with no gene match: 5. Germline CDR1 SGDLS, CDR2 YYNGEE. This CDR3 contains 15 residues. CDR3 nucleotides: TGTGCCAGCGGGGACAGGGGGTACACTAACTATGGCTACACCTTC. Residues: CASGDRGYTNYGYTF.

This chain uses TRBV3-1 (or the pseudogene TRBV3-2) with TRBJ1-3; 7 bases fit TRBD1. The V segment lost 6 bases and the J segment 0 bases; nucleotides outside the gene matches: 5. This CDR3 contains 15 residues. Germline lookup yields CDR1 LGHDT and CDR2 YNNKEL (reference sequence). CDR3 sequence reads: CASRLGTDSGNTIYF. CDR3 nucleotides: TGTGCCAGCAGGCTTGGGACAGACTCTGGAAACACCATATATTTT.

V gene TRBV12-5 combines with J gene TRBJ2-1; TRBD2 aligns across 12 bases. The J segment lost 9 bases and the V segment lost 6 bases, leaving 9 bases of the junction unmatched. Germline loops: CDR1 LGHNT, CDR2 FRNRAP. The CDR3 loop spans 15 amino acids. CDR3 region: CASGRLAGEGGEQFF. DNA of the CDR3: TGTGCTAGTGGCCGACTAGCGGGGGAGGGAGGTGAGCAGTTCTTC.

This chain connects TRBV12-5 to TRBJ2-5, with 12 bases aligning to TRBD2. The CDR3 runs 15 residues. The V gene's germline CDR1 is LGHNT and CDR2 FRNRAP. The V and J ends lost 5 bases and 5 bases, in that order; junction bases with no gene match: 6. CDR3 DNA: TGTGCTAGTGGTCGCCGGACTAGCGGGGATGAGACCCAGTACTTC. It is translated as CASGRRTSGDETQYF.

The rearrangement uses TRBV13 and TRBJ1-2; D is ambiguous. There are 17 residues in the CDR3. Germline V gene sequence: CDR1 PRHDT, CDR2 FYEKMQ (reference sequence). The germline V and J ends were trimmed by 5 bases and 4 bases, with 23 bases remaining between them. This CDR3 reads CASSLQAAGNLGYGYTF. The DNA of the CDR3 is TGTGCCAGCAGCCTCCAGGCGGCGGGTAATTTGGGCTATGGCTACACCTTC.

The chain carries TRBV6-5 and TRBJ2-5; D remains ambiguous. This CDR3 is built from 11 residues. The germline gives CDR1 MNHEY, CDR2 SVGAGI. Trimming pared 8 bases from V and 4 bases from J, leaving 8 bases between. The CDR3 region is CASSGLETQYF. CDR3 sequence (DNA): TGTGCCAGCTCCGGGTTAGAGACCCAGTACTTC.

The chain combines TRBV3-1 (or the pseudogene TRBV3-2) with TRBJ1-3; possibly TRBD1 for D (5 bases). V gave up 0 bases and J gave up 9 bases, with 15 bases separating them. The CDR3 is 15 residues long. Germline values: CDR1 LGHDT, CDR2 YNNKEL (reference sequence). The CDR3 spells CASSQEFPGRSTIYF. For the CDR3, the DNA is TGTGCCAGCAGCCAAGAGTTCCCAGGGAGGAGCACCATATATTTT.

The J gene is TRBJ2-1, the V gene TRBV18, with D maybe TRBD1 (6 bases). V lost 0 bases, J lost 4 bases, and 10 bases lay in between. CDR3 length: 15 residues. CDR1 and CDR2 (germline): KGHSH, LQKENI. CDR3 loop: CASSPPDRSYNEQFF. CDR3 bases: TGTGCCAGCTCACCACCGGACAGAAGTTACAATGAGCAGTTCTTC. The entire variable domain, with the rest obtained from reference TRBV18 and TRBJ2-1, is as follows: NAGVMQNPRHLVRRRGQEARLRCSPMKGHSHVYWYRQLPEEGLKFMVYLQKENIIDESGMPKERFSAEFPKEGPSILRIQQVVRGDSAAYFCASSPPDRSYNEQFFGPGTRLTVL.

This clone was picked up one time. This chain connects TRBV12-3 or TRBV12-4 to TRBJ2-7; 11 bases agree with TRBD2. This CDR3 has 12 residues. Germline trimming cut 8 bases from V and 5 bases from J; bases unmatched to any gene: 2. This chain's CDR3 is CASLAGGHEQYF. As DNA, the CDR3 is TGTGCCAGCCTAGCGGGGGGACACGAGCAGTACTTC.

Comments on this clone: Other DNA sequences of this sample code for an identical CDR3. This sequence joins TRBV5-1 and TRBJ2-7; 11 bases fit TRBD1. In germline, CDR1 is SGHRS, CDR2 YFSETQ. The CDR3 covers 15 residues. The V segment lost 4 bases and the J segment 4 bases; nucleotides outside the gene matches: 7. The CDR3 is CASSPGTGGVYEQYF. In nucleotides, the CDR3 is TGCGCCAGCAGCCCCGGGACAGGGGGAGTATACGAGCAGTACTTC.

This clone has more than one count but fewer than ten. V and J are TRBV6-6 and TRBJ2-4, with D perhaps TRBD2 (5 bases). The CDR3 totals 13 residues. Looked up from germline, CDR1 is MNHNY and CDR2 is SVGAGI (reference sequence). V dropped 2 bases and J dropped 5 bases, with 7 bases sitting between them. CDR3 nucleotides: TGTGCCAGCAGTTACGGGGAGCAAAACATTCAGTACTTC. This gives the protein CASSYGEQNIQYF.

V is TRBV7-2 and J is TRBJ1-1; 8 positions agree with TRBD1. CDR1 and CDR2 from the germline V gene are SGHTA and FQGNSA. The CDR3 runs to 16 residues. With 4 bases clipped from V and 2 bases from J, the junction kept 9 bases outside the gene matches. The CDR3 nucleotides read TGTGCCAGCAGCTCCCACTCGGGACAGGATAACACTGAAGCTTTCTTT. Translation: CASSSHSGQDNTEAFF.